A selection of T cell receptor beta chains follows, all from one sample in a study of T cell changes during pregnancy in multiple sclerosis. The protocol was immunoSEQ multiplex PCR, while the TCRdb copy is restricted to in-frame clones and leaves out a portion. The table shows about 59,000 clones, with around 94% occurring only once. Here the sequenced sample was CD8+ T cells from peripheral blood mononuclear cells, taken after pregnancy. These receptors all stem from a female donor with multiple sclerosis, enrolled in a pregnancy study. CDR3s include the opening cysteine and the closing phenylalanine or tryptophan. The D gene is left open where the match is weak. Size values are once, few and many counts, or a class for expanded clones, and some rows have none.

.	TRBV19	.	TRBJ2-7	TGTGCCAGTAGTATGGACGGGGCCTACGAGCAGTACTTC	CASSMDGAYEQYF
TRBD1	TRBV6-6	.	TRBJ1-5	TGTGCCAGCGCAACAGGGGTCATTCAGCCCCAGCATTTT	CASATGVIQPQHF
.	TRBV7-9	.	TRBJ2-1	TGTGCCAGCAGCCCTAGAGGGGGAGGGCACGTGAGCAGACAACGTGAGCAGTTCTTC	CASSPRGGGHVSRQREQFF
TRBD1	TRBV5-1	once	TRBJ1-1	TGCGCCAGCAGCCCGCAACAGGGGCAGAACACTGAAGCTTTCTTT	CASSPQQGQNTEAFF
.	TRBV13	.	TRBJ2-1	TGTGCCAGCAGCGAACAGGGTAATGAGCAGTTCTTC	CASSEQGNEQFF
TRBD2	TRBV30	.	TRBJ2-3	TGTGCCTGGCCCAACTCCGGGACCGGGACTAGCAGACCCACAGATACGCAGTATTTT	CAWPNSGTGTSRPTDTQYF
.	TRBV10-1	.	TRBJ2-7	TGCGCCAGCAGTGAACTTGACACTCCCACCTACGAGCAGTACTTC	CASSELDTPTYEQYF
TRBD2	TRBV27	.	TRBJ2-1	TGTGCCAGCAGTTTAGGACTAGCGGGAGAAGAGCAGTTCTTC	CASSLGLAGEEQFF
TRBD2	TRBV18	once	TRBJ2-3	TGTGCCACCGAGGGACTAGTTGCAGATACGCAGTATTTT	CATEGLVADTQYF
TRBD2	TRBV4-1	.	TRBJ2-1	TGCGCCAGCAGCCCGACAGCGGGAGGGCCGATAAATGAGCAGTTCTTC	CASSPTAGGPINEQFF
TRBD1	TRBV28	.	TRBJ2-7	TGTGCCAGCAGTTCACCCCTACAGGGGGGCGGCCCCTACGAGCAGTACTTC	CASSSPLQGGGPYEQYF
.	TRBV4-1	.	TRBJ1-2	TGCGCCAGCAGCCAAGACTTGGCAGGGCATGGCTACACCTTC	CASSQDLAGHGYTF
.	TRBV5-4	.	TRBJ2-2	TGTGCCAGCAGCGACCGGACACTCCACACCGGGGAGCTGTTTTTT	CASSDRTLHTGELFF
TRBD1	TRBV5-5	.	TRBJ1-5	TGTGCCAGCAGCTTAGGGGGCCCCGGAGAGCCCCAGCATTTT	CASSLGGPGEPQHF
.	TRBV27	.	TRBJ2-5	TGTGCCAGCAGTTCCCGGGAGACCCAGTACTTC	CASSSRETQYF
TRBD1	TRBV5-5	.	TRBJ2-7	TGTGCCAGCAGCCTGGCGGGGACAGGATCCTACGAGCAGTACTTC	CASSLAGTGSYEQYF
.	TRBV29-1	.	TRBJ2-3	TGCAGCACCCACTTCACTCCCGATACGCAGTATTTT	CSTHFTPDTQYF
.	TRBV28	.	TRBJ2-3	TGTGCCAGCAGTGATCAGGGTGTCACAGATACGCAGTATTTT	CASSDQGVTDTQYF
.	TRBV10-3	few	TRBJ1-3	TGTGCCATCAGGACCGCTGGGGCTGAAGGAAACACCATATATTTT	CAIRTAGAEGNTIYF
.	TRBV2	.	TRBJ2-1	TGTGCCAGCAGGGCTGAATACAATGAGCAGTTCTTC	CASRAEYNEQFF
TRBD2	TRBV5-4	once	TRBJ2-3	TGTGCCAGTACGCTAGCGGGAGAAATGCAGTATTTT	CASTLAGEMQYF
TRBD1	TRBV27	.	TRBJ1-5	TGTGCCAGCAGCCTTGCCGGGACAGGGGACCAGCCCCAGCATTTT	CASSLAGTGDQPQHF
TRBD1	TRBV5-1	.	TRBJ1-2	TGCGCCAGCAGCTTCAAGGGGGCAGGGGCCTATGGCTACACCTTC	CASSFKGAGAYGYTF
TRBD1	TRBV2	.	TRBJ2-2	TGTGCCAGCGGGGGGACAGGGTACACCGGGGAGCTGTTTTTT	CASGGTGYTGELFF
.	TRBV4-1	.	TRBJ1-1	TGCGCCAGCAGCCAGCTCAGGGAGGACACTGAAGCTTTCTTT	CASSQLREDTEAFF
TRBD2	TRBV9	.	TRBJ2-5	TGTGCCAGCAGCGGGGGTAGCGGGGGGGTCCAAGAGACCCAGTACTTC	CASSGGSGGVQETQYF
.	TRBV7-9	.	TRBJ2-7	TGTGCCAGCAGCGCCCTCTCGGGCTCCTACGAGCAGTACTTC	CASSALSGSYEQYF
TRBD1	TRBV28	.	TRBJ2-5	TGTGCCAGCAGTCTCGGACAGGGGTGGGAGACCCAGTACTTC	CASSLGQGWETQYF
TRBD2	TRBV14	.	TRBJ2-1	TGTGCCAGCAGCCAGCCCCCGGGACTAGCGGCTTCGGGCTCCTACAATGAGCAGTTCTTC	CASSQPPGLAASGSYNEQFF
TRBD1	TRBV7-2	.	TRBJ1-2	TGTGCCAGCAGCTCAGTGGGACCGGGACAGGGGGCCCGCGGCTACACCTTC	CASSSVGPGQGARGYTF
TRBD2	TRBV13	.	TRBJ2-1	TGTGCCAGCAGCTCCCGGGCTAGCGGGACCTACAATGAGCAGTTCTTC	CASSSRASGTYNEQFF
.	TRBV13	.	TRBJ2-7	TGTGCCAGCAGCTCCACCGGGGGCTACGAGCAGTACTTC	CASSSTGGYEQYF
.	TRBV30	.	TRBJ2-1	TGTGCCTGGAGTATACTCCCGGGGTCACACAATGAGCAGTTCTTC	CAWSILPGSHNEQFF
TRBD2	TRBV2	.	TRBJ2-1	TGTGCCAGCAGTGACGCCGTTACTAGCGGGAGGGCCCGTTCCTACAATGAGCAGTTCTTC	CASSDAVTSGRARSYNEQFF
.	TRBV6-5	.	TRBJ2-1	TGTGCCAGGGACTCCTCCTACTCCTACAATGAGCAGTTCTTC	CARDSSYSYNEQFF
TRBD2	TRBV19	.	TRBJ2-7	TGTGCCAGTAGTCCGGGACGGGGGGACGAGCAGTACTTC	CASSPGRGDEQYF
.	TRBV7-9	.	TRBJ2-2	TGTGCCAGCAGGCTACCAGGATGGACCGGGGAGCTGTTTTTT	CASRLPGWTGELFF
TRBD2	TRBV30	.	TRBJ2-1	TGTGCCTGGAGTAGCGGGAGCGCAGTGGGGGATGAGCAGTTCTTC	CAWSSGSAVGDEQFF
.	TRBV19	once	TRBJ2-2	TGTGCCACGGGAGTGGCGAACACCGGGGAGCTGTTTTTT	CATGVANTGELFF
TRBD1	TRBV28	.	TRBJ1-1	TGTGCCAGCAGGACAGGGCTGGAGGATGAAGCTTTCTTT	CASRTGLEDEAFF
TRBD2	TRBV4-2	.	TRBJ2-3	TGTGCCAGCAGTCCTTCGGGAGGGCTCTCGCTAGATACGCAGTATTTT	CASSPSGGLSLDTQYF
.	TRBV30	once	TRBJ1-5	TGTGCCTGGAGCTTCGGAGGGGATCAGCCCCAGCATTTT	CAWSFGGDQPQHF
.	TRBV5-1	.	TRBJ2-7	TGCGCCAGTCGAGAAATAATGACCTACGAGCAGTACTTC	CASREIMTYEQYF
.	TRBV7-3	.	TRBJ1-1	TGTGCCAGCAGCCCCATGTCCTGGTGGCGAGGGTGGACTGAAGCTTTCTTT	CASSPMSWWRGWTEAFF
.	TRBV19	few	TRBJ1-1	TGTGCCAGTAGATGGGGTGGGGGGACTGAAGCTTTCTTT	CASRWGGGTEAFF
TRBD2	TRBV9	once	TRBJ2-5	TGTGCCAGCAGCCCCGAAGGAGGACTAGCGGGAGAGGGGACCCAGTACTTC	CASSPEGGLAGEGTQYF
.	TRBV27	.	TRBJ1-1	TGTGCCAGCAGTTTATTTACAGGGCTAAAGGAAGCTTTCTTT	CASSLFTGLKEAFF
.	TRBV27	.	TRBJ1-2	TGTGCCAGCAGTTCGTCCCGGGGGGATTACTATGGCTACACCTTC	CASSSSRGDYYGYTF
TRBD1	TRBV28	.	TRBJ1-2	TGTGCCAGCACCCAGGGGGCGCGAAATGTAGGCTACACCTTC	CASTQGARNVGYTF
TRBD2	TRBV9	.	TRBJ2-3	TGTGCCAGCAGCCTTCTGAAGGGAGGGGGACTAGGCACAGATACGCAGTATTTT	CASSLLKGGGLGTDTQYF
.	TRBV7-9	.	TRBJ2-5	TGTGCCAGCAGCGTCCGGACAGTTCAAGAGACCCAGTACTTC	CASSVRTVQETQYF
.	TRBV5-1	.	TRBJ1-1	TGCGACAGCAGCTTCGAGGGTACGGACACTGAAGCTTTCTTT	CDSSFEGTDTEAFF
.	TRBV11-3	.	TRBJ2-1	TGTGCCAGCAGCTCCCACTCGTACAATGAGCAGTTCTTC	CASSSHSYNEQFF
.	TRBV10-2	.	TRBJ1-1	TGCGCCAGCAGTGAAGGGGACACCCGATACACTGAAGCTTTCTTT	CASSEGDTRYTEAFF
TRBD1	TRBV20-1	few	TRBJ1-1	TGCAGTGCTAGATGGACAGGGGAAGCTTTCTTT	CSARWTGEAFF